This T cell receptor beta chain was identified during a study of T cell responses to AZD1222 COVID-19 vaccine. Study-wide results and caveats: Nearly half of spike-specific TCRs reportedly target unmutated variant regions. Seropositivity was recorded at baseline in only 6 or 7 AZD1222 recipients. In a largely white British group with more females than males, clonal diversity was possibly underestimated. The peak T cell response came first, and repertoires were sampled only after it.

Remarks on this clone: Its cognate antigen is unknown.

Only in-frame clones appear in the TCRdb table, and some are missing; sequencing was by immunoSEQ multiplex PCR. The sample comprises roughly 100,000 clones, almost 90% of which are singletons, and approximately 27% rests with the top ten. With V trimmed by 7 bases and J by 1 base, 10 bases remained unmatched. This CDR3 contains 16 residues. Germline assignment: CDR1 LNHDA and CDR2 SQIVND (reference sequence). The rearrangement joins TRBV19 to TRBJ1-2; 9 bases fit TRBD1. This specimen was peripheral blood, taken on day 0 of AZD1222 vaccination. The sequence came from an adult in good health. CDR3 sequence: CASTGSGQGRNYGYTF. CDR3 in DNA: TGTGCCAGTACGGGGTCTGGACAGGGGCGTAACTATGGCTACACCTTC.